This paragraph reports one T cell receptor (beta chain). Libraries were prepared by immunoSEQ multiplex PCR; TCRdb keeps only in-frame clonotypes and omits some of them. The data show 150,000 to 200,000 clones, roughly nine tenths seen once. The data were obtained in a study of control samples from healthy donors and cancer patients. This CDR3 is built from 15 residues. V was pared by 5 bases and J by 2 bases, with 13 bases between. CDR1 WNHNN and CDR2 SYGVQD come from the germline V gene (reference sequence). This TCR was recovered from a man aged 30 to 39 in good health. The gene calls are TRBV10-1 and TRBJ2-1; possibly TRBD1 for D (5 bases). The specimen sequenced was blood. In DNA form, the CDR3 reads TGCGCCAGCAGTCCAGGGCTCCCTCCCTACAATGAGCAGTTCTTC. This gives the protein CASSPGLPPYNEQFF.